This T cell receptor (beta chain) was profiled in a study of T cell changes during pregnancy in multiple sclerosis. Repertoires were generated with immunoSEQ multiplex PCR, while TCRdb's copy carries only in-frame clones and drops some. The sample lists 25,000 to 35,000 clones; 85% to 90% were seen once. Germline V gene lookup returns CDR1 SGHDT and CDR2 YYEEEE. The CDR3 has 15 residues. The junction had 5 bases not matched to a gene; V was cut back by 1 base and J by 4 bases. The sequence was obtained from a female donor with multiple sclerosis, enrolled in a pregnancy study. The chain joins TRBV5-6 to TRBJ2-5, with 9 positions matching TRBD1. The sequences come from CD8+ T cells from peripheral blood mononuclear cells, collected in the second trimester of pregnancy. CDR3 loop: CASSLSGTGLETQYF. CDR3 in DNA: TGTGCCAGCAGCTTGAGCGGGACAGGGCTAGAGACCCAGTACTTC.